The TCR beta chain under discussion was sequenced for a study of T cells in women clearing cervical HPV infection. Overall study results and limits: Effector/memory and HPV-specific T cells were not isolated, and association timing is unknown.

A word on this clone: The target antigen is unknown. With the read ending 3 residues before the CDR3 end, the germline J gene is used to fill in that end.

The data were produced by immunoSEQ multiplex PCR, yet TCRdb's version contains in-frame clones alone and is incomplete. This table holds about 19,000 clones. Germline V gives CDR1 WNHNN, CDR2 SYGVQD (reference sequence). The CDR3 has 13 amino acids. The ends were cut back, 5 bases at V and 0 bases at J, with 7 bases in the middle. Source material: blood buffy coat. The clonotype originates from a woman aged 18 to 75 with a cervical HPV16 infection that either progressed to CIN3+ or cleared (not recorded which). The chain links TRBV10-1 to TRBJ1-1; D is undetermined. The part of the CDR3 DNA that was read is TGCGCCAGCAGTAGAAAGGTGAACACTGAA. Its protein is CASSRKVNTE. The CDR3 reads in full as CASSRKVNTEAFF.